The source of this TCR beta chain is a study of beta chain features in type 1 diabetes. The CDR3 length is 14 residues. J was trimmed by 5 bases and V by 3 bases; bases with no gene match: 0. The germline CDR1 and CDR2 sequences are SGHNT and YYREEE (reference sequence). This clone came up a few times. Its cognate antigen is unknown. Findings and caveats of the study: Type 1 diabetes patients showed a moderate but significant shortening of TCRB CDR3s in all four CD4+ subsets.

The sequenced template was cDNA made from the entire isolated RNA. There were about 3.57 million reads on average in the naive, central memory and regulatory T cell samples. Sequenced by immunoSEQ multiplex PCR; TCRdb stores in-frame clones only, minus some. The profile covers around 160,000 clones, with 7% to 9.5% appearing a single time and approximately 0.7% taken by the ten largest. The TCR originated in a woman aged 25 to 39 with type 1 diabetes. V and J are TRBV5-4 and TRBJ2-1, with 12 bases fitting TRBD2. Sample: central memory CD4+ T cells from blood. The CDR3 DNA follows: TGTGCCAGCAGCTGGACTAGCGGGGACAATGAGCAGTTCTTC. It yields the protein CASSWTSGDNEQFF. The full variable domain, rest sourced from reference TRBV5-4 and TRBJ2-1, is ETGVTQSPTHLIKTRGQQVTLRCSSQSGHNTVSWYQQALGQGPQFIFQYYREEENGRGNFPPRFSGLQFPNYSSELNVNALELDDSALYLCASSWTSGDNEQFFGPGTRLTVL.